Listed here is a single T cell receptor (beta chain). This clone was recorded only once. The antigen this receptor binds is unknown. Base qualities are missing; no much larger clone stands one base away. According to the germline V gene (reference sequence), CDR1 reads LNHDA and CDR2 reads SQIVND. Counted from cysteine to phenylalanine, this CDR3 has 14 amino acids. Only the CDR3 DNA is retained, 42 bases long and in frame from the first base. V is reduced by 3 bases and J by 10 bases, leaving a spacing of 13 bases between them. Whole blood was collected in K2EDTA tubes by collaborating institutions according to the institutions' own protocols. Collaborator samples were shipped for TCRbeta analysis as frozen whole blood, isolated PBMCs, or DNA extracted from either sample type. TCRbeta CDR3 regions were amplified from genomic DNA by means of the immunoSEQ Assay, a bias-controlled multiplex PCR. On the study's bioinformatics: The number of nucleated cells in each sample was estimated from the amplification of reference gene primers within the assay. To quantify the absolute abundance of each unique TCRbeta CDR3 rearrangement, sequence reads were collapsed and filtered. Productive Simpson clonality was computed per sample as the square root of Simpson's diversity index over productive rearrangements. The immuneACCESS repertoire file appears here via TCRdb, limited to in-frame rearrangements. These files lack a portion of the clones; in checked studies, under half of the deficit traces to unresolved V genes, and the cause of the others is not known. V and J calls and clone size are those listed in that table; D and trimming were worked out from the DNA. This sample has some 110,000 clones in its table, and more than 75% of those were observed once. Almost 4.5% of the sample rests with the top ten.

The data originate from a study of blood T cell repertoires in COVID-19 (dated by TCRdb to 2018 to 2020). Regarding the research as a whole: Samples from collaborators originated in the United States, Italy and Spain and spanned both the acute and convalescent phases of COVID-19. The material from the prospective study consisted of cDNA or gDNA derived from T cells, B-cell-depleted T cells, or PBMCs. Deeply sampled blood TCRbeta repertoires from subjects exposed to, actively infected with, or recovered from COVID-19 were included in the dataset. The repertoires were released in a freely available public database meant as a resource for research on the immune response to SARS-CoV-2. The samples were drawn from two sources: the first 160 participants of the ongoing ImmuneRACE study, and 1,200 or so subjects contributed by 6 global collaborators. The sample metadata nearly always contained a de-identified subject ID, COVID-19 status, age in years and sex. Where available, HLA class I and class II types were taken from metadata supplied by the sample provider and were not determined by assay-based typing. Results the study describes overall, beyond this receptor: How much clinical and demographic metadata was included differed by source and by participant, and the metadata was provided uncurated.

The specimen sequenced was peripheral blood. The chain is made from TRBV19 and TRBJ1-6, with TRBD1 perhaps the D gene, on 6 matching bases. This clonotype was sampled from a man aged 35 to 55 with acute or convalescent COVID-19. The DNA is TGTGCCAGTAGTATCGTACAGGGAGACTCACCCCTCCACTTT. The translation is CASSIVQGDSPLHF.